This T cell receptor (beta chain) was identified during a study of regulatory T cells in long-lasting Graves disease. General study findings and limits: Only a small sample size was used, which may have cut accuracy. Less diverse TCR repertoires were seen in persistent Graves' patients than in newly diagnosed ones.

This clonotype showed up just a few times. Its antigen is currently unknown. Time point specified: newly diagnosed GD, antithyroid drugs for less than 3 months. From PBMCs, RNA was extracted and then used to make the TCR library. Germline V gene sequence: CDR1 DFQATT, CDR2 SNEGSKA (reference sequence). V lost 8 bases, J lost 3 bases, and 19 bases lay in between. This CDR3 has 14 residues. Building of the TCR beta libraries involved iRepertoire HTBI primers and Arm-PCR of CDR3 regions. TCRdb ran MiXCR on the multiplex PCR reads and lists one entry per CDR3 protein. In the table there are around 400,000 distinct CDR3 sequences, about 12% of which are singletons. These data also featured in a second study, about T cells in Graves' hyperthyroidism and ophthalmopathy.

The source was peripheral blood mononuclear cells (PBMCs), collected at new diagnosis, from a patient treated with antithyroid drugs. V usage is TRBV20-1 and J usage is TRBJ2-5; tentative D call: TRBD2 (5 bases). This TCR came from a woman under 30 with Graves disease. CDR3 residues: CSPSEGTLKETQYF. The CDR3 DNA is TGCAGTCCAAGCGAGGGAACCTTAAAAGAGACCCAGTACTTC.